One and the same sample provided the 26 T cell receptor beta chains below, sequenced in a study of graft-versus-host responses after intestinal transplantation. The table came from immunoSEQ multiplex PCR; TCRdb's copy has only in-frame clones and leaves some out. The sample records fewer than 30,000 clones, about 92% being singletons. The specimen comprised PBMCs, sampled approximately 69 days after intestinal transplant. The origin of the receptors is a human patient who received an intestinal transplant, so some T cells may come from the graft donor.

The CDR3 coding sequence is TGTGCCAGCAGCAGACAGGGGGACCAAGAGACCCAGTACTTC. Its protein is CASSRQGDQETQYF. V usage is TRBV7-8 and J usage is TRBJ2-5; the match to TRBD1 covers 9 bases. The CDR3 extends over 14 amino acids. CDR1 is SGHVS, CDR2 FQNEAQ, per germline. Trimming took 5 bases from V and 0 from J; bases not matched to a gene: 1.

V and J are TRBV7-8 and TRBJ2-2; D call uncertain. Germline V gene lookup returns CDR1 SGHVS and CDR2 FQNEAQ. The CDR3 extends over 19 amino acids. V was pared by 1 base and J by 0 bases, with 18 bases between. DNA for the CDR3: TGTGCCAGCAGCTTAGATTGGTCGTTTGGATACGCGAACACCGGGGAGCTGTTTTTT. Protein product: CASSLDWSFGYANTGELFF.

The chain combines TRBV7-6 with TRBJ2-7; TRBD2 agrees at 11 bases. From germline, CDR1 is SGHVS and CDR2 FNYEAQ. V shed 5 bases, J shed 0 bases, and the junction held 6 bases outside the gene matches. This CDR3 has 16 amino acids. CDR3 bases: TGTGCCAGCAGCGAGGGACTAGCGGCTAGCTCCTACGAGCAGTACTTC. Translating it yields CASSEGLAASSYEQYF.

This sequence joins TRBV4-1 and TRBJ1-5; the match to TRBD1 covers 7 bases. V dropped 1 base and J dropped 6; count of bases not matched to a gene: 3. CDR3 length: 14 residues. CDR1 and CDR2 (germline): MGHRA, YSYEKL. CDR3 loop: CASSQATGVQPQHF. The CDR3 region has the DNA TGCGCCAGCAGCCAAGCTACAGGGGTTCAGCCCCAGCATTTT.

The V and J genes are TRBV5-4 and TRBJ1-2, with 8 bases fitting TRBD1. Germline loops: CDR1 SGHNT, CDR2 YYREEE (reference sequence). The V segment lost 0 bases and the J segment 3 bases; nucleotides outside the gene matches: 4. The CDR3 has 15 residues. The CDR3 region has the DNA TGTGCCAGCAGCTTGGGCGGACAGGGTGACTATGGCTACACCTTC. Its translation: CASSLGGQGDYGYTF.

The chain has TRBV11-2 and TRBJ2-1; 8 nucleotides agree with TRBD2. The CDR3 contains 17 residues. The germline V gene has CDR1 SGHAT and CDR2 FQNNGV. With V trimmed by 1 base and J by 4 bases, 9 bases remained unmatched. The CDR3 region has the DNA TGTGCCAGCAGCTTAGTTCCGGGACTAGAGACGTACAATGAGCAGTTCTTC. Protein sequence: CASSLVPGLETYNEQFF.

The gene calls are TRBV6-5 and TRBJ1-3; 7 positions match TRBD1. The junction had 4 bases not matched to a gene; V was cut back by 6 bases and J by 2 bases. In germline, CDR1 is MNHEY, CDR2 SVGAGI. The CDR3 length is 14 residues. CDR3 protein: CASSPTGTGNTIYF. The CDR3 coding sequence is TGTGCCAGCAGCCCGACAGGGACTGGAAACACCATATATTTT.

The gene calls are TRBV5-1 and TRBJ2-7; D remains unclear. Germline CDR1 SGHRS, CDR2 YFSETQ. CDR3 length equals 13 residues. The germline V and J ends were trimmed by 2 bases and 0 bases, with 6 bases remaining between them. For the CDR3, the DNA is TGCGCCAGCAGCTTTGACACCTCCTACGAGCAGTACTTC. Translating it yields CASSFDTSYEQYF. Variable domain in full (rest from reference TRBV5-1 and TRBJ2-7): KAGVTQTPRYLIKTRGQQVTLSCSPISGHRSVSWYQQTPGQGLQFLFEYFSETQRNKGNFPGRFSGRQFSNSRSEMNVSTLELGDSALYLCASSFDTSYEQYFGPGTRLTVT.

This rearrangement joins TRBV18 to TRBJ1-2; no definite D call. This CDR3 is built from 12 residues. CDR1 and CDR2 (germline): KGHSH, LQKENI. With 5 bases removed from V and 8 bases from J, the gap between germline ends came to 12 bases. CDR3 sequence reads: CASSNRDGGYTF. CDR3 bases: TGTGCCAGCTCAAATAGGGATGGCGGCTACACCTTC. Full variable domain (missing parts from reference TRBV18 and TRBJ1-2): NAGVMQNPRHLVRRRGQEARLRCSPMKGHSHVYWYRQLPEEGLKFMVYLQKENIIDESGMPKERFSAEFPKEGPSILRIQQVVRGDSAAYFCASSNRDGGYTFGSGTRLTVV.

V usage is TRBV5-5 and J usage is TRBJ1-2, with TRBD1 identical over 7 bases. CDR1 is SGHKS, CDR2 YYEKEE, per germline (reference sequence). The CDR3 has 17 amino acids. V was pared by 4 bases and J by 7 bases, with 19 bases of the junction left unmatched. The DNA for the CDR3 is TGTGCCAGCAGCGCCTGGGACAGCTACACATGGGTCGGTGGCTACACCTTC. Protein: CASSAWDSYTWVGGYTF.

V is TRBV30 and J is TRBJ2-3; 9 nucleotides agree with TRBD2. Unmatched junction bases numbered 5, after V lost 0 bases and J lost 4 bases. CDR1 GTSNPN and CDR2 SVGIG come from the germline V gene (reference sequence). The CDR3 loop spans 15 amino acids. Here the CDR3 DNA reads TGTGCCTGGAGTGTATGGGTAGCGGGAGCAGATACGCAGTATTTT. This sequence encodes CAWSVWVAGADTQYF.

The chain employs TRBV7-6 and TRBJ1-2; 10 bases map to TRBD1. V lost 2 bases to trimming and J lost 6 bases; unmatched junction nucleotides: 3. Per germline, CDR1 SGHVS and CDR2 FNYEAQ. The CDR3 length is 14 residues. This CDR3 reads CASSLYGTGDGYTF. The CDR3 region has the DNA TGTGCCAGCAGCTTATACGGGACAGGGGATGGCTACACCTTC.

The chain carries TRBV19 and TRBJ2-1; 9 bases are a match to TRBD2. J lost 9 bases, V lost 8 bases, and 11 bases had no gene match. The CDR3 is 14 residues long. Germline lookup yields CDR1 LNHDA and CDR2 SQIVND (reference sequence). The CDR3 DNA follows: TGTGCCAGTCTGGGGGGGACTAGCCGAAGTGAGCAGTTCTTC. The encoded protein is CASLGGTSRSEQFF.

CDR3 sequence (DNA): TGTGCCAGCAGTTATGTACCCCGATCAGCCCTAGCGGGAGTTCCCCATGAGCAGTTCTTC. Protein sequence: CASSYVPRSALAGVPHEQFF. The chain carries TRBV28 and TRBJ2-1; TRBD2 matches 10 bases. Germline CDR1 and CDR2: MDHEN and SYDVKM. This CDR3 region has 20 residues. With 4 bases clipped from V and 8 bases from J, the junction kept 23 bases outside the gene matches.

The chain uses TRBV5-4 and TRBJ2-1, with 10 bases identical to TRBD2. V dropped 0 bases and J dropped 10; count of bases not matched to a gene: 7. This CDR3 comprises 15 residues. The germline V gene has CDR1 SGHNT and CDR2 YYREEE (reference sequence). CDR3 sequence reads: CASSLVGLAGVEQFF. The CDR3 region has the DNA TGTGCCAGCAGCTTGGTCGGGCTAGCGGGGGTAGAGCAGTTCTTC.

CDR3 coding DNA: TGTGCCAGCAGCCCTCTGCGGGGGCCCCACGAGCAGTACTTC. This codes for CASSPLRGPHEQYF. The genes are TRBV7-9 and TRBJ2-7; D is perhaps TRBD2 (7 bases). The CDR3 spans 14 residues. Germline values: CDR1 SEHNR, CDR2 FQNEAQ (reference sequence). Trimming cost V 5 bases and J 5 bases, with 16 bases left between them. Using reference TRBV7-9 and TRBJ2-7 for the parts outside the CDR3, the full variable domain is DTGVSQNPRHKITKRGQNVTFRCDPISEHNRLYWYRQTLGQGPEFLTYFQNEAQLEKSRLLSDRFSAERPKGSFSTLEIQRTEQGDSAMYLCASSPLRGPHEQYFGPGTRLTVT.

The rearrangement links TRBV15 to TRBJ2-5; D call uncertain. The J call may be in error: the DNA end matches TRBJ2-7 better. Germline values: CDR1 LNHNV, CDR2 YYDKDF (reference sequence). CDR3 length: 13 residues. CDR3 region: CATSGEFSYEQYF. The CDR3 nucleotides read TGTGCCACCAGCGGTGAATTCTCCTACGAGCAGTACTTC.

The rearrangement uses TRBV4-2 and TRBJ2-1; D not certain. V shed 2 bases and J shed 4 bases, with 9 bases lying between them. The CDR3 sequence is 14 residues long. Germline-derived CDR1 and CDR2 are LGHNA and YNFKEQ. Written as DNA, the CDR3 is TGTGCCAGCAGCCAACGGACGCTATACAATGAGCAGTTCTTC. Translated, it gives CASSQRTLYNEQFF.

The V call is TRBV6-1, the J call TRBJ1-5, with a tentative D call TRBD1 (6 bases). Germline V gene sequence: CDR1 MNHNS, CDR2 SASEGT. The V gene lost 1 base and the J gene lost 2 bases, with 6 bases spanning the gap. The CDR3 runs to 14 residues. The CDR3: CASSEGQGNQPQHF. CDR3 bases: TGTGCCAGCAGTGAAGGACAGGGCAATCAGCCCCAGCATTTT.

J is TRBJ1-4 and V is TRBV30, with D maybe TRBD1 (5 bases). The CDR3 length is 13 residues. V was clipped by 5 bases and J by 4 bases, with 11 bases between them. Germline loops: CDR1 GTSNPN, CDR2 SVGIG (reference sequence). CDR3 residues: CAWQGPYNEKLFF. The CDR3 DNA follows: TGTGCCTGGCAGGGACCTTATAATGAAAAACTGTTTTTT.

The chain uses TRBV2 and TRBJ2-1; TRBD2 matches 7 bases. The V and J ends lost 3 bases and 5 bases, in that order; junction bases with no gene match: 7. Germline V lookup: CDR1 SNHLY, CDR2 FYNNEI. The CDR3 is made up of 15 amino acids. As DNA, the CDR3 is TGTGCCAGCAGTGAGTGGCTAGCGGAGGACAATGAGCAGTTCTTC. Its translation: CASSEWLAEDNEQFF.

This rearrangement joins TRBV19 to TRBJ1-5, with TRBD1 as a possible D gene (5 bases). V lost 3 bases and J lost 0, with 9 bases in between. The CDR3 is 15 amino acids. The germline V gene encodes CDR1 LNHDA and CDR2 SQIVND (reference sequence). The CDR3 DNA reads as TGTGCCAGTAGTATGACAGAGTATAGCAATCAGCCCCAGCATTTT. Translation: CASSMTEYSNQPQHF.

The genes are TRBV5-8 and TRBJ2-7, with D unresolved. CDR3 length: 12 amino acids. Trimming took off 0 bases at V and 2 bases at J, with 3 bases between the two ends. CDR1 and CDR2 from the germline V gene are SGHTS and YDEGEE. The DNA of the CDR3 is TGTGCCAGCAGCTTGGTGCCCTACGAGCAGTACTTC. Protein product: CASSLVPYEQYF. Full variable domain (rest looked up from reference TRBV5-8 and TRBJ2-7): EAGVTQSPTHLIKTRGQQATLRCSPISGHTSVYWYQQALGLGLQFLLWYDEGEERNRGNFPPRFSGRQFPNYSSELNVNALELEDSALYLCASSLVPYEQYFGPGTRLTVT.

The chain links TRBV6-5 to TRBJ1-2; no reliable D call. Trimming took off 2 bases at V and 5 bases at J, with 12 bases between the two ends. The CDR3 is 14 amino acids. Germline loops: CDR1 MNHEY, CDR2 SVGAGI. CDR3 protein: CASSYNRIQYGYTF. The CDR3 DNA sequence: TGTGCCAGCAGTTACAACCGAATCCAGTATGGCTACACCTTC.

Only a few counts were recorded for this clone. The V and J genes are TRBV2 and TRBJ1-1; weak D call: TRBD1 (5 bases). This CDR3 contains 10 residues. With 10 bases removed from V and 7 bases from J, the gap between germline ends came to 10 bases. Germline V gives CDR1 SNHLY, CDR2 FYNNEI. This CDR3 reads CATRGVEAFF. The CDR3 DNA reads TGTGCCACAAGGGGAGTTGAAGCTTTCTTT.

J is TRBJ2-1 and V is TRBV6-5, with D possibly being TRBD2 (5 bases). The V end lost 7 bases, the J end lost 9 bases, and 16 bases lay between the germline ends. Per germline, CDR1 MNHEY and CDR2 SVGAGI. This CDR3 spans 13 amino acids. CDR3 nucleotides: TGTGCCAGCACCCACTCTCTAGCATCTGAGCAGTTCTTC. Its protein product is CASTHSLASEQFF.